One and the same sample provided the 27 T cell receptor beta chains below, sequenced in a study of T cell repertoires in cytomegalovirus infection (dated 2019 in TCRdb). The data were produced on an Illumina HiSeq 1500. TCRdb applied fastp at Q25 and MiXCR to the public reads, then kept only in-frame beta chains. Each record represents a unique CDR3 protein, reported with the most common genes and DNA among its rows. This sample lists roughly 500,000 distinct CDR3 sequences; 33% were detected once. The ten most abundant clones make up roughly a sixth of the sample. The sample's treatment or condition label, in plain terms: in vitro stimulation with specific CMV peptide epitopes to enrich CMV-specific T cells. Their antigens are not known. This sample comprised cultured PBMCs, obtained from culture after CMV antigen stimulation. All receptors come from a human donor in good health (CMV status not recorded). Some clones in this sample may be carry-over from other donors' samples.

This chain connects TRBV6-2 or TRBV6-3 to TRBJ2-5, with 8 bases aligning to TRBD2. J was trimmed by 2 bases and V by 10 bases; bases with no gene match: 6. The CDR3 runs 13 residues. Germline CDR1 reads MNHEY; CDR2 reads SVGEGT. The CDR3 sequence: CATKLAVQETQYF. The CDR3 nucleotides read TGTGCCACAAAACTAGCGGTACAAGAGACCCAGTACTTC.

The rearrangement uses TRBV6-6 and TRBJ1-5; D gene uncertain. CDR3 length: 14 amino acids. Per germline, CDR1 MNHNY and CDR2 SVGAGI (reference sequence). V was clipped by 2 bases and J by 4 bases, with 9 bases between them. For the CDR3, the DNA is TGTGCCAGCAGTTACGTTTCCGGGAATCAGCCCCAGCATTTT. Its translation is CASSYVSGNQPQHF.

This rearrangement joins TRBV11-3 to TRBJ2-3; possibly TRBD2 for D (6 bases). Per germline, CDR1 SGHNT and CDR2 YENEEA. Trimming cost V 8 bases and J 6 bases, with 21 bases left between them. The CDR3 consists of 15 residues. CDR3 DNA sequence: TGTGCCAGCTTGCCCGGGCGGGACCGGCGGGATACGCAGTATTTT. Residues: CASLPGRDRRDTQYF. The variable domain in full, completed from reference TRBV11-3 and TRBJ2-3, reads EAGVVQSPRYKIIEKKQPVAFWCNPISGHNTLYWYLQNLGQGPELLIRYENEEAVDDSQLPKDRFSAERLKGVDSTLKIQPAELGDSAVYLCASLPGRDRRDTQYFGPGTRLTVL.

The CDR3 DNA follows: TGTGCCAGCAGGGGGGGGGGCAATCAGCCCCAGCATTTT. This codes for CASRGGGNQPQHF. The V call is TRBV28, the J call TRBJ1-5; D is perhaps TRBD1 (5 bases). The CDR3 is 13 amino acids. Trimming left V 6 bases short and J 2 bases short, with 8 bases between. Per the germline V gene, CDR1 is MDHEN and CDR2 is SYDVKM.

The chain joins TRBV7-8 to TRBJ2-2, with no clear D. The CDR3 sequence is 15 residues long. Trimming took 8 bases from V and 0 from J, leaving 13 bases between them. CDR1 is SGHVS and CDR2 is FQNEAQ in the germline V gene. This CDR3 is CASPSTQANTGELFF. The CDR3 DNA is TGTGCCAGCCCTTCCACGCAGGCGAACACCGGGGAGCTGTTTTTT.

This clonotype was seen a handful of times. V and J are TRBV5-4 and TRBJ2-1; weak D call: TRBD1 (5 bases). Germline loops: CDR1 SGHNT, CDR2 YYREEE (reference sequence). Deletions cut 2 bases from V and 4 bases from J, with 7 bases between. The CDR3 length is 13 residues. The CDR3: CASSFRAYNEQFF. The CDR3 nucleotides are TGTGCCAGCAGCTTCAGGGCTTACAATGAGCAGTTCTTC.

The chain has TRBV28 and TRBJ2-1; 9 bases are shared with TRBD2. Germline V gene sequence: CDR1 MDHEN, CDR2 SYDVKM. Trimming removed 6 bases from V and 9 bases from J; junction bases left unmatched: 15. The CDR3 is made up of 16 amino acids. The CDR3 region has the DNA TGTGCCAGCAGCCCGCGTGGAGCGGGAGGACGGGGTGAGCAGTTCTTC. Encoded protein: CASSPRGAGGRGEQFF. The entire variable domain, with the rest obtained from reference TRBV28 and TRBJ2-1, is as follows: DVKVTQSSRYLVKRTGEKVFLECVQDMDHENMFWYRQDPGLGLRLIYFSYDVKMKEKGDIPEGYSVSREKKERFSLILESASTNQTSMYLCASSPRGAGGRGEQFFGPGTRLTVL.

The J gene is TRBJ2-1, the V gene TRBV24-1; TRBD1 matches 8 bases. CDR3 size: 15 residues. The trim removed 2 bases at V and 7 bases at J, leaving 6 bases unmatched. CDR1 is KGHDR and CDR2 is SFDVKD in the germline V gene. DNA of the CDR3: TGTGCCACCAGTGATTCCTGGACAGGGTCGAATGAGCAGTTCTTC. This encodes CATSDSWTGSNEQFF.

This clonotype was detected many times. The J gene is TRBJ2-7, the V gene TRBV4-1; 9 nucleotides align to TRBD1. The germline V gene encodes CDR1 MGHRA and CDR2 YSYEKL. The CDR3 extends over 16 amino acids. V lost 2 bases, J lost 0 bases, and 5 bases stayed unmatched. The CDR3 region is CASSQQGQGSSYEQYF. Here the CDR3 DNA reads TGCGCCAGCAGCCAACAGGGACAGGGAAGCTCCTACGAGCAGTACTTC.

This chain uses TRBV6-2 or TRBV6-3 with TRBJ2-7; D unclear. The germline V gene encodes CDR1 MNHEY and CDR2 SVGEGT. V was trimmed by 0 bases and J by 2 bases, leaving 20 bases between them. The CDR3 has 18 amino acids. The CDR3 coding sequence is TGTGCCAGCAGTTACTCGCCGAACGCGATCCTAGAAACCTACGAGCAGTACTTC. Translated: CASSYSPNAILETYEQYF.

The CDR3 spells CASSSGTSGRAAQFF. The CDR3 DNA sequence: TGTGCCAGCAGCTCGGGGACTAGCGGGAGGGCCGCGCAGTTCTTC. The genes are TRBV11-2 and TRBJ2-1, with 16 positions matching TRBD2. Losses at the gene ends were 4 bases for V and 12 bases for J; bases not matched to a gene: 6. Germline CDR1 and CDR2: SGHAT and FQNNGV. This CDR3 is built from 15 residues.

CDR3 DNA: TGTGCCAGCAGTTTAGGGCTAGCGGGTAAAGATACGCAGTATTTT. Translated, it gives CASSLGLAGKDTQYF. The chain is built from TRBV12-3 or TRBV12-4 and TRBJ2-3; 8 bases are a match to TRBD2. There are 15 residues in the CDR3. V dropped 1 base and J dropped 5; count of bases not matched to a gene: 5.

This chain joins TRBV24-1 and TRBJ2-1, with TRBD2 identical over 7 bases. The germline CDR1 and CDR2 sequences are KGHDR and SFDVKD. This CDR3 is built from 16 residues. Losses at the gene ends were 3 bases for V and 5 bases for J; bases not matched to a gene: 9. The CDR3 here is CATSDPSGTTNNEQFF. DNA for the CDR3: TGTGCCACCAGTGATCCGTCCGGGACTACAAACAATGAGCAGTTCTTC.

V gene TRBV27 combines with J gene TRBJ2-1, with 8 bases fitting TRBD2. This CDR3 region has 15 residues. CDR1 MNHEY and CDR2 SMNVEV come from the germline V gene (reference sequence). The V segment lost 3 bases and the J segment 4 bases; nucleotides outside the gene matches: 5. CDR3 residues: CASSFGTRGYNEQFF. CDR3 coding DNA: TGTGCCAGCAGTTTTGGGACTAGAGGGTACAATGAGCAGTTCTTC.

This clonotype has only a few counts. The CDR3 region is CASSSGTSGGTDTQYF. Here the CDR3 DNA reads TGTGCCAGCAGCTCCGGGACTAGCGGGGGCACAGATACGCAGTATTTT. This rearrangement joins TRBV7-2 to TRBJ2-3; 13 bases fit TRBD2. CDR1 is SGHTA, CDR2 FQGNSA, per germline. This CDR3 comprises 16 residues. Trimming took 4 bases from V and 1 from J; bases not matched to a gene: 2.

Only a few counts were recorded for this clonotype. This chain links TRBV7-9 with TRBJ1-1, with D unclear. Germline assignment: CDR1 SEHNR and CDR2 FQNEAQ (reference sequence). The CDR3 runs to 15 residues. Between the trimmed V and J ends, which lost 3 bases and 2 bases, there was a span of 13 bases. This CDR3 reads CASSLAGGLNTEAFF. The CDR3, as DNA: TGTGCCAGCAGCTTGGCGGGTGGGCTTAACACTGAAGCTTTCTTT. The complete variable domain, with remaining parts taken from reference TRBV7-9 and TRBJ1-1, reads DTGVSQNPRHKITKRGQNVTFRCDPISEHNRLYWYRQTLGQGPEFLTYFQNEAQLEKSRLLSDRFSAERPKGSFSTLEIQRTEQGDSAMYLCASSLAGGLNTEAFFGQGTRLTVV.

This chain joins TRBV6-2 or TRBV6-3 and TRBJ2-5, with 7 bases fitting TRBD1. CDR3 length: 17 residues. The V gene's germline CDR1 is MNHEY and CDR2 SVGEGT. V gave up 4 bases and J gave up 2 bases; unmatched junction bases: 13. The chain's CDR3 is CASSSPGGHPYQETQYF. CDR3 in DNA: TGTGCCAGCAGTTCGCCAGGGGGTCACCCTTATCAAGAGACCCAGTACTTC.

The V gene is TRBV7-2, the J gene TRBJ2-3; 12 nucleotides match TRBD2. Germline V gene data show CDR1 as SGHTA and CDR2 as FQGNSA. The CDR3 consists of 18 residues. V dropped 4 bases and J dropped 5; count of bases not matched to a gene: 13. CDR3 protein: CASSSPTSGSRGVDTQYF. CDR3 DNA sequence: TGTGCCAGCAGCTCCCCGACTAGCGGGAGTCGAGGGGTAGATACGCAGTATTTT.

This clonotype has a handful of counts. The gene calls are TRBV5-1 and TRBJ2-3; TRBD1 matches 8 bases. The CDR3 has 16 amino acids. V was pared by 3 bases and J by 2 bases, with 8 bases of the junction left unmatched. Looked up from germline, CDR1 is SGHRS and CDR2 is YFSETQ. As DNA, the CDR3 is TGCGCCAGCAGCTGGGGGACAGGAGAATACACAGATACGCAGTATTTT. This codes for CASSWGTGEYTDTQYF.

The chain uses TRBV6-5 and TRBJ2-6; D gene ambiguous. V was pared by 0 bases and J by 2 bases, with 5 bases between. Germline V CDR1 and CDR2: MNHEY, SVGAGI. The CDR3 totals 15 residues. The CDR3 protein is CASSYSQPGANVLTF. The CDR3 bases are TGTGCCAGCAGTTACTCGCAGCCTGGGGCCAACGTCCTGACTTTC.

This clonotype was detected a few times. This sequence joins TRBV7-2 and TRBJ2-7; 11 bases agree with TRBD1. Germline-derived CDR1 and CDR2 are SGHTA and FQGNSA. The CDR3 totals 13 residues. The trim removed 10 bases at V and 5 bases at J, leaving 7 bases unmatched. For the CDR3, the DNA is TGTGCCACAGGACAGGGGGCAGCGCACGAGCAGTACGTC. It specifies CATGQGAAHEQYV.

CDR3: CASSYGSGGSSTDTQYF. The CDR3 region has the DNA TGTGCCAGCAGTTACGGGTCGGGCGGCAGTAGCACAGATACGCAGTATTTT. V gene TRBV6-1 combines with J gene TRBJ2-3, with no clear D. The ends were cut back, 5 bases at V and 0 bases at J, with 18 bases in the middle. The CDR3 runs to 17 residues. Looked up from germline, CDR1 is MNHNS and CDR2 is SASEGT.

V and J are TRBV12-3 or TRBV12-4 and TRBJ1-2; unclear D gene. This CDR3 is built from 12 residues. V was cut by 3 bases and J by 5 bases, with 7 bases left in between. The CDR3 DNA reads TGTGCCAGCAGTTTGAGAAAATATGGCTACACCTTC. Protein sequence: CASSLRKYGYTF.

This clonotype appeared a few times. The CDR3 reads CASSGLVPGANVLTF. The CDR3 nucleotides read TGTGCCAGCAGCGGACTAGTGCCTGGGGCCAACGTCCTGACTTTC. V is TRBV7-9 and J is TRBJ2-6; TRBD2 agrees at 7 bases. CDR1 and CDR2 (germline): SEHNR, FQNEAQ (reference sequence). CDR3 size: 15 residues. The V and J ends lost 5 bases and 2 bases, in that order; junction bases with no gene match: 3.

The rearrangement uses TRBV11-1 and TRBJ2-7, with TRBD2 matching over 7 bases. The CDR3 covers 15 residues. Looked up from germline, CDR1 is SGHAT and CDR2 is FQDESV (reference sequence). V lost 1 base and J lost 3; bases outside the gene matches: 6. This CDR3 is CASSLGARGSYEQYF. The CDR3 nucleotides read TGTGCCAGCAGCTTAGGGGCGCGCGGGAGCTACGAGCAGTACTTC.

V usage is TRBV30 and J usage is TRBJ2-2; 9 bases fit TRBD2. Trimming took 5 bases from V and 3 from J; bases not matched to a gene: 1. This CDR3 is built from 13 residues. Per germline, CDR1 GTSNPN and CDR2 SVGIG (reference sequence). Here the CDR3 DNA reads TGTGCCTGGGAGCGGGAGGACACCGGGGAGCTGTTTTTT. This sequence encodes CAWEREDTGELFF. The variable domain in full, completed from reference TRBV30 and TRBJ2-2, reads SQTIHQWPATLVQPVGSPLSLECTVEGTSNPNLYWYRQAAGRGLQLLFYSVGIGQISSEVPQNLSASRPQDRQFILSSKKLLLSDSGFYLCAWEREDTGELFFGEGSRLTVL.

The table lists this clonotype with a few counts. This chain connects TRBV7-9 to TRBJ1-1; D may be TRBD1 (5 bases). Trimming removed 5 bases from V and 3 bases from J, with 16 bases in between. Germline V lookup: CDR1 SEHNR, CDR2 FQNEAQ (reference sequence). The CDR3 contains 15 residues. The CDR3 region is CASSPGPFKYTEAFF. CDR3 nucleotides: TGTGCCAGCAGCCCGGGGCCTTTCAAATACACTGAAGCTTTCTTT.